The 13 T cell receptor beta chains in this list originate from one sample, sequenced in a study of graft-versus-host responses after intestinal transplantation. TCRdb's table, derived via immunoSEQ multiplex PCR, lists solely in-frame clones and lacks some. The sample consists of 3,500 to 5,000 clones, 25% to 30% of them appearing once. Sequencing used alloreactive CD4+ T cells from a mixed lymphocyte reaction culture, obtained before transplantation. As for subset: CFSE-low proliferating T cells sorted from approximately 6-day pre-transplant mixed lymphocyte reaction (GvH or HvG direction). Receptors were obtained from a human patient who was an organ donor for intestinal transplantation.

This clone turned up a few times. One end of the junction is discordant with germline, which a read error may explain. The chain couples TRBV10-3 to TRBJ2-7; D is uncertain. Germline lookup yields CDR1 ENHRY and CDR2 SYGVKD. The CDR3 spans 14 residues. The DNA for the CDR3 is TGTGCCAGCAGTACAAGGCTTTTGGGCCTGGGGCAGTACTTC. This codes for CASSTRLLGLGQYF.

The table lists this clone with a few counts. This chain links TRBV5-1 with TRBJ1-4; 12 bases are a match to TRBD1. The CDR3 length is 13 residues. The junction had 2 bases not matched to a gene; V was cut back by 5 bases and J by 9 bases. The germline CDR1 and CDR2 sequences are SGHRS and YFSETQ. The CDR3 spells CASRRDRGQKLFF. The CDR3, as DNA: TGCGCCAGCAGGCGGGACAGGGGGCAAAAACTGTTTTTT.

The chain links TRBV15 to TRBJ1-6, with D maybe TRBD1 (5 bases). Germline CDR1 is LNHNV and CDR2 is YYDKDF (reference sequence). The CDR3 loop spans 15 amino acids. Trimming left V 0 bases short and J 9 bases short, with 12 bases between. The CDR3 coding sequence is TGTGCCACCAGCAGAGATCCGGGACCTGGTTCACCCCTCCACTTT. As protein: CATSRDPGPGSPLHF.

J is TRBJ1-1 and V is TRBV11-2; D unresolved. The germline CDR1 and CDR2 sequences are SGHAT and FQNNGV. The CDR3 is made up of 15 amino acids. V lost 1 base and J lost 0, with 9 bases in between. Here the CDR3 DNA reads TGTGCCAGCAGCTTAGGCGGGGTTATGAACACTGAAGCTTTCTTT. This sequence encodes CASSLGGVMNTEAFF.

A few counts support this clone. The chain recombines TRBV18 with TRBJ1-5, with D possibly being TRBD1 (6 bases). The CDR3 contains 16 residues. Germline V gene sequence: CDR1 KGHSH, CDR2 LQKENI. V dropped 6 bases and J dropped 3 bases, with 18 bases sitting between them. In nucleotides, the CDR3 is TGTGCCAGCTCTCAAAACAGGGCAGCCAACAATCAGCCCCAGCATTTT. Protein: CASSQNRAANNQPQHF.

The chain combines TRBV6-6 with TRBJ1-2; tentatively, D is TRBD1 (5 bases). This CDR3 is built from 13 residues. The germline CDR1 and CDR2 sequences are MNHNY and SVGAGI (reference sequence). V shed 6 bases and J shed 5 bases, with 13 bases lying between them. The CDR3 DNA reads TGTGCCAGCAGACCGCCAGGGTCATATGGCTACACCTTC. Translation gives CASRPPGSYGYTF.

Only a few counts were recorded for this clone. The chain recombines TRBV18 with TRBJ2-3; D is unresolved. Germline V gives CDR1 KGHSH, CDR2 LQKENI. This CDR3 spans 16 amino acids. Trimming took off 2 bases at V and 2 bases at J, with 14 bases between the two ends. For the CDR3, the DNA is TGTGCCAGCTCACCAAGGCCCCGCTCCTCCACAGATACGCAGTATTTT. This encodes CASSPRPRSSTDTQYF.

The table lists this clone with a few counts. The chain recombines TRBV10-3 with TRBJ1-3, with 7 bases aligning to TRBD1. Germline-derived CDR1 and CDR2 are ENHRY and SYGVKD. The CDR3 totals 16 residues. Germline trimming cut 6 bases from V and 0 bases from J; bases unmatched to any gene: 8. The CDR3 protein is CAISPSQGISGNTIYF. The CDR3 DNA is TGTGCCATCAGCCCATCACAGGGGATCTCTGGAAACACCATATATTTT.

The genes are TRBV7-2 and TRBJ2-7; 9 bases map to TRBD2. Trimming took 7 bases from V and 3 from J; bases not matched to a gene: 19. CDR1 and CDR2 from the germline V gene are SGHTA and FQGNSA. The CDR3 has 18 amino acids. This chain's CDR3 is CASIPRVVAGAGGYEQYF. The CDR3 DNA reads TGTGCCAGCATCCCCCGGGTGGTAGCGGGGGCTGGCGGCTACGAGCAGTACTTC.

The gene calls are TRBV18 and TRBJ1-5; tentatively, D is TRBD1 (6 bases). Trimming took off 4 bases at V and 4 bases at J, with 14 bases between the two ends. The CDR3 sequence is 15 residues long. In germline, CDR1 is KGHSH, CDR2 LQKENI. The CDR3 loop is CASSHQQGPNQPQHF. The CDR3 bases are TGTGCCAGCTCACACCAACAGGGACCTAATCAGCCCCAGCATTTT.

The chain combines TRBV19 with TRBJ1-2, with unresolved D. The CDR3 length is 13 residues. Trimming took 8 bases from V and 3 from J, leaving 13 bases between them. Germline CDR1 LNHDA, CDR2 SQIVND (reference sequence). In DNA, the CDR3 is TGTGCCAGTCACAGTTTTTTCGACTATGGCTACACCTTC. Residues: CASHSFFDYGYTF.

The rearrangement links TRBV7-9 to TRBJ2-3; no firm D call. Germline-derived CDR1 and CDR2 are SEHNR and FQNEAQ (reference sequence). Trimming removed 1 base from V and 0 bases from J, with 11 bases in between. This CDR3 comprises 16 residues. In DNA, the CDR3 is TGTGCCAGCAGCTTAGTGGCTATTTCTAGCACAGATACGCAGTATTTT. It specifies CASSLVAISSTDTQYF.

This clone was seen only a few times. This chain connects TRBV7-2 to TRBJ2-7; D perhaps matches TRBD2 (5 bases). The CDR3 contains 13 residues. V dropped 5 bases and J dropped 2 bases, with 10 bases sitting between them. The germline V gene encodes CDR1 SGHTA and CDR2 FQGNSA. In DNA, the CDR3 is TGTGCCAGCAGCCGTCCCGGGACCTACGAGCAGTACTTC. Amino acid sequence: CASSRPGTYEQYF.